This T cell receptor beta chain was obtained from a study of human T cells and chemical hapten exposure. The CDR3 totals 14 residues. Germline V lookup: CDR1 SGHTA, CDR2 FQGNSA. V was pared by 7 bases and J by 2 bases, with 6 bases of the junction left unmatched. This clonotype has only a few counts. Source study methods: TCRs per sample had a median of roughly 93,000 and ranged from about 23,224 to 700,000. TCRdb reanalysed the RACE reads using MiXCR and keeps one entry per CDR3 protein. In this record, the V and J calls reflect TCRdb's handling and not the investigators' own analysis. This sample carries 150,000 to 200,000 distinct CDR3 sequences, around 30% of them seen once, and the ten largest clones take 2.5% to 3.5%. The time point was: pre-sensitization, week 0. Described treatment: therapeutic diphenylcyclopropenone sensitization with weekly scalp DPC.

The TCR originated in a woman in her twenties or thirties with alopecia areata. Some clones in this sample may be carry-over from other donors' samples. The chain combines TRBV7-2 with TRBJ1-1; 8 bases are a match to TRBD1. Specimen: whole blood, collected in connection with sensitization to the hapten diphenylcyclopropenone (DPC). The CDR3 is CASTRGQVNTEAFF. The CDR3 region has the DNA TGTGCCAGCACCAGGGGACAGGTCAACACTGAAGCTTTCTTT.